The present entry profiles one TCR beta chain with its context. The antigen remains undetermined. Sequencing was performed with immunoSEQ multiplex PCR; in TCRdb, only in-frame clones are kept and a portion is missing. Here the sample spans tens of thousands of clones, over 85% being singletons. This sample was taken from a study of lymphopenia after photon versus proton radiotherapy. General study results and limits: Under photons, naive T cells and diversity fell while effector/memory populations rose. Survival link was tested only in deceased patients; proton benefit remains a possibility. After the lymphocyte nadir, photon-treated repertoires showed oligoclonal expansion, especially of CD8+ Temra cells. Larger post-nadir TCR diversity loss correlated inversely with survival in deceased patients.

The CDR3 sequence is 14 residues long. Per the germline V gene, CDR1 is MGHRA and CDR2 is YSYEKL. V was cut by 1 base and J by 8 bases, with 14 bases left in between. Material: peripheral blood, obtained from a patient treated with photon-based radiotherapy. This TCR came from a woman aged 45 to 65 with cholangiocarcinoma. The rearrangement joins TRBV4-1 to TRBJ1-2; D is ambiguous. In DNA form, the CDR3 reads TGCGCCAGCAGCCAAGGTTTCCTCGAACTGGGCTACACCTTC. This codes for CASSQGFLELGYTF.